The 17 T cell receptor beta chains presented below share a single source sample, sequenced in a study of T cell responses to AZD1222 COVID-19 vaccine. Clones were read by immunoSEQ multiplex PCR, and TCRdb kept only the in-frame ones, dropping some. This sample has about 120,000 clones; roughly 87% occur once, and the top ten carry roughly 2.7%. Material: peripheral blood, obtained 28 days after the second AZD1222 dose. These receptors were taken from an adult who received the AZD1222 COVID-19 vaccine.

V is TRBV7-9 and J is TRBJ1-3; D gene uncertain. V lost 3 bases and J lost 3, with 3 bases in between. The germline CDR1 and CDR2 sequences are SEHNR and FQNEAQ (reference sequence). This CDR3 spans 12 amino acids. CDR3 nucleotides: TGTGCCAGCAGCTTTATTGGAAACACCATATATTTT. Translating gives CASSFIGNTIYF.

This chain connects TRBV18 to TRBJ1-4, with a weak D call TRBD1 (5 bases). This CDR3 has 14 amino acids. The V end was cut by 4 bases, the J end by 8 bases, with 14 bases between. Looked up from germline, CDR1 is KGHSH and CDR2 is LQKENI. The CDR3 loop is CASSRDWGVEKLFF. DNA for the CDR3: TGTGCCAGCTCACGGGACTGGGGAGTCGAAAAACTGTTTTTT.

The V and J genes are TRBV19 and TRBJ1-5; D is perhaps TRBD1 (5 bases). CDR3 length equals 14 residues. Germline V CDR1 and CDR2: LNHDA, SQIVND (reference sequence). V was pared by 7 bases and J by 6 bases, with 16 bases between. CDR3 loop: CASTFRGRSQPQHF. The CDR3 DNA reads TGTGCCAGTACCTTCCGGGGCCGGAGTCAGCCCCAGCATTTT.

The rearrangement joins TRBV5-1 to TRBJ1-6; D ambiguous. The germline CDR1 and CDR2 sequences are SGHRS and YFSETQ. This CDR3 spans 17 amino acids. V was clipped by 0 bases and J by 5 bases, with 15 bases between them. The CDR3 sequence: CASSLAGRQPNNSPLHF. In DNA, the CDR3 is TGCGCCAGCAGCTTGGCCGGTCGCCAGCCAAATAATTCACCCCTCCACTTT.

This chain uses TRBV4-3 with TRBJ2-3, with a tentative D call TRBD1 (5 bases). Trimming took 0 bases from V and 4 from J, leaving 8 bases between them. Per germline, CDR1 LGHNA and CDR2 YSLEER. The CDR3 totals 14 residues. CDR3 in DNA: TGCGCCAGCAGCCAAGATTTAGGGGCAGATACGCAGTATTTT. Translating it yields CASSQDLGADTQYF.

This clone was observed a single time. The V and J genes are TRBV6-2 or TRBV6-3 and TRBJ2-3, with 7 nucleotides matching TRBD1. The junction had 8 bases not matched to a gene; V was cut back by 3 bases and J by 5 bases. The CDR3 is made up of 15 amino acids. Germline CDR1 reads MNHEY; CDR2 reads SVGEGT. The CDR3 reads CASSYLQGIGDTQYF. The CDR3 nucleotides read TGTGCCAGCAGTTATTTACAGGGGATCGGAGATACGCAGTATTTT.

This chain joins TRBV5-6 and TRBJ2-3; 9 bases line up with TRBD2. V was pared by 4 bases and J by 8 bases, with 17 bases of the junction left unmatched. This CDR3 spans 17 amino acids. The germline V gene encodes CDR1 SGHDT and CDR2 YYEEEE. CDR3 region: CASSTPGLALPSGTQYF. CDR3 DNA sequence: TGTGCCAGCAGCACTCCGGGACTAGCTTTACCTTCCGGTACGCAGTATTTT. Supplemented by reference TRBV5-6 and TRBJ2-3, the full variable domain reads DAGVTQSPTHLIKTRGQQVTLRCSPKSGHDTVSWYQQALGQGPQFIFQYYEEEERQRGNFPDRFSGHQFPNYSSELNVNALLLGDSALYLCASSTPGLALPSGTQYFGPGTRLTVL.

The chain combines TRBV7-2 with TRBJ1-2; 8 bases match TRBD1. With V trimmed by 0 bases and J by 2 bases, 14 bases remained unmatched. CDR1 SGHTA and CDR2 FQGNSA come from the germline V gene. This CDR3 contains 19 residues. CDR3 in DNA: TGTGCCAGCAGCTTAGCTGCGCGGAGTGGCAGGGGGCGCAACTATGGCTACACCTTC. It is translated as CASSLAARSGRGRNYGYTF.

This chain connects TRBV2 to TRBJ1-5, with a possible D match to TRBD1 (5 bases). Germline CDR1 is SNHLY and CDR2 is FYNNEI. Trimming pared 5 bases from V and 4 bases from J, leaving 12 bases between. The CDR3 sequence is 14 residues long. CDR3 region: CASSRGLGNQPQHF. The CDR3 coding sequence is TGTGCCAGCAGTAGGGGTTTAGGGAATCAGCCCCAGCATTTT.

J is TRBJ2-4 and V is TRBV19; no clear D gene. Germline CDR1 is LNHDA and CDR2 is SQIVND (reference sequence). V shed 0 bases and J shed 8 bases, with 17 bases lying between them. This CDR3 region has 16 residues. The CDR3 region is CASSIERDLTRHIQYF. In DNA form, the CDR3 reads TGTGCCAGTAGTATAGAAAGGGATCTCACACGGCACATTCAGTACTTC.

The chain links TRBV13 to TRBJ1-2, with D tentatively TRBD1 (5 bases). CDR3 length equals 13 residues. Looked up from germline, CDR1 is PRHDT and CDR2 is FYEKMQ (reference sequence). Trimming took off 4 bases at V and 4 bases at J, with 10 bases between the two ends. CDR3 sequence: CASSSPGTYGYTF. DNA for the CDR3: TGTGCCAGCAGCTCCCCAGGGACCTATGGCTACACCTTC.

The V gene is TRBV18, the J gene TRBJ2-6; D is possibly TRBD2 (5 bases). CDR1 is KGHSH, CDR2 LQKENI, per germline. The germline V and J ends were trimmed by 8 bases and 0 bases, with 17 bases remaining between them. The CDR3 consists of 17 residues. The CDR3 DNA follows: TGTGCCAGCGTTGGCGGGTCTCACCTCTCTGGGGCCAACGTCCTGACTTTC. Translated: CASVGGSHLSGANVLTF. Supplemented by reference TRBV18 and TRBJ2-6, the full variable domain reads NAGVMQNPRHLVRRRGQEARLRCSPMKGHSHVYWYRQLPEEGLKFMVYLQKENIIDESGMPKERFSAEFPKEGPSILRIQQVVRGDSAAYFCASVGGSHLSGANVLTFGAGSRLTVL.

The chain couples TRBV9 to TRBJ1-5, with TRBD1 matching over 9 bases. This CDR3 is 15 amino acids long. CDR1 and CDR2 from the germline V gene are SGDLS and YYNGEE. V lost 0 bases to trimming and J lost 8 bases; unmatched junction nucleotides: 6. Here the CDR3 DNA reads TGTGCCAGCAGCGTAGGGACAGGGGAATTTGAGCCCCAGCATTTT. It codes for CASSVGTGEFEPQHF.

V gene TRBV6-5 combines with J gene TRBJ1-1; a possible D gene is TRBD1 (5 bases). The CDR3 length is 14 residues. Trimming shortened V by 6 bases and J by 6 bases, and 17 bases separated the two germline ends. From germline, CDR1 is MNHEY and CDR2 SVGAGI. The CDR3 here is CASSDPRGLPEAFF. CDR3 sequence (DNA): TGTGCCAGCAGCGACCCTAGGGGTTTACCTGAAGCTTTCTTT.

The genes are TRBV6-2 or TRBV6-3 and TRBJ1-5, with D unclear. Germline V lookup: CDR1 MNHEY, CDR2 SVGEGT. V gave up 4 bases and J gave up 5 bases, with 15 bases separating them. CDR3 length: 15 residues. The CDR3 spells CASSFSPRSYQPQHF. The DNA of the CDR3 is TGTGCCAGCAGTTTCTCTCCCCGCAGCTATCAGCCCCAGCATTTT.

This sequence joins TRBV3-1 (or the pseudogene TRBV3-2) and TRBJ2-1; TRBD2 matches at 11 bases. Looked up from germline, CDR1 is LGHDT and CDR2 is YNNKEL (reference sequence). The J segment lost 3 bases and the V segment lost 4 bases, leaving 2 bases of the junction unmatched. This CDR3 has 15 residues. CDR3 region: CASSPLAGGYNEQFF. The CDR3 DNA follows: TGTGCCAGCAGCCCGCTAGCGGGGGGCTACAATGAGCAGTTCTTC.

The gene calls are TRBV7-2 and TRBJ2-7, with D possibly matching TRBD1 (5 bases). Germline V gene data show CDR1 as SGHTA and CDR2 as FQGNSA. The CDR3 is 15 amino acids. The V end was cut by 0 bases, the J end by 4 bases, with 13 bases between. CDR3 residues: CASSLAPNSGYEQYF. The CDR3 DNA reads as TGTGCCAGCAGCTTAGCCCCAAACTCAGGGTACGAGCAGTACTTC.